Listed here is a single T cell receptor beta chain. Survey-level immunoSEQ sequencing profiled the TCR beta repertoire. TCRdb keeps only in-frame clones here, not all; method: immunoSEQ multiplex PCR. This sample has approximately 70,000 clones, with about 94% found just once. This CDR3 spans 16 amino acids. Trimming cost V 4 bases and J 2 bases, with 17 bases left between them. The V gene's germline CDR1 is SGHNT and CDR2 YYREEE (reference sequence). The sample taken for sequencing was PBMCs. The rearrangement links TRBV5-4 to TRBJ2-3, with a possible D match to TRBD1 (6 bases). The receptor comes from a man aged 35-49 years with rheumatoid arthritis. The CDR3 loop is CASSTLGQTTTDTQYF. In nucleotides, the CDR3 is TGTGCCAGCAGCACCCTCGGACAGACGACCACAGATACGCAGTATTTT. Looking up the rest from reference TRBV5-4 and TRBJ2-3 gives the full variable domain: ETGVTQSPTHLIKTRGQQVTLRCSSQSGHNTVSWYQQALGQGPQFIFQYYREEENGRGNFPPRFSGLQFPNYSSELNVNALELDDSALYLCASSTLGQTTTDTQYFGPGTRLTVL.